These 8 T cell receptor beta chains share one sample of origin, sequenced in a study of OX40 agonist ivuxolimab in advanced cancers. Using immunoSEQ multiplex PCR, the repertoire was profiled, and TCRdb retains in-frame clones only, with some absent. The sample includes around 59,000 clones, around nine tenths of them seen just once. This sample comprised CD4+ or CD8+ T cells sorted from blood, obtained in a trial of the OX40 agonist ivuxolimab. Receptor source: an adult with an advanced solid tumor such as melanoma, head and neck, liver or kidney cancer.

The chain employs TRBV4-1 and TRBJ2-3, with a tentative D call TRBD1 (6 bases). Germline loops: CDR1 MGHRA, CDR2 YSYEKL. CDR3 length equals 16 residues. V lost 4 bases and J 2 bases, leaving 16 bases between the germline ends. The CDR3 DNA reads as TGCGCCAGCAGCCCGGGACACGGAATTAACACAGATACGCAGTATTTT. Translating gives CASSPGHGINTDTQYF.

The rearrangement links TRBV14 to TRBJ2-6, with D unresolved. Trimming cost V 0 bases and J 2 bases, with 8 bases left between them. Germline CDR1 and CDR2: SGHDN and FVKESK. The CDR3 is 16 amino acids. The CDR3: CASSQDRFPGANVLTF. CDR3 DNA sequence: TGTGCCAGCAGCCAAGACCGATTTCCTGGGGCCAACGTCCTGACTTTC.

The chain couples TRBV10-3 to TRBJ2-5, with D possibly being TRBD1 or TRBD2 (5 bases each). The germline V gene encodes CDR1 ENHRY and CDR2 SYGVKD. The V end was cut by 6 bases, the J end by 3 bases, with 11 bases between. CDR3 size: 13 residues. This CDR3 is CAIRGTSKETQYF. As DNA, the CDR3 is TGTGCCATCAGGGGGACCTCCAAAGAGACCCAGTACTTC.

In its sample, this clone was seen once. The gene calls are TRBV28 and TRBJ1-3; TRBD1 agrees at 8 bases. Germline V gives CDR1 MDHEN, CDR2 SYDVKM. J was trimmed by 4 bases and V by 2 bases; bases with no gene match: 7. The CDR3 runs 16 residues. In DNA, the CDR3 is TGTGCCAGCAGTTTACCCGGACAGGGTGGAGGAAACACCATATATTTT. It yields the protein CASSLPGQGGGNTIYF.

This chain links TRBV28 with TRBJ1-5; 10 bases are a match to TRBD1. The CDR3 has 15 amino acids. Germline V gene sequence: CDR1 MDHEN, CDR2 SYDVKM. V lost 4 bases, J lost 4 bases, and 4 bases stayed unmatched. The CDR3 sequence: CASSSLGQGNQPQHF. The CDR3 nucleotides are TGTGCCAGCAGTTCCCTGGGACAGGGGAATCAGCCCCAGCATTTT.

The chain carries TRBV29-1 and TRBJ1-1; TRBD1 agrees at 7 bases. There are 12 residues in the CDR3. J was trimmed by 6 bases and V by 6 bases; bases with no gene match: 7. In germline, CDR1 is SQVTM, CDR2 ANQGSEA. CDR3 coding DNA: TGCAGCGTGGCAGGGGGGGAGCCTGAAGCTTTCTTT. Translating gives CSVAGGEPEAFF. Filled out from reference TRBV29-1 and TRBJ1-1, the complete variable domain reads SAVISQKPSRDICQRGTSLTIQCQVDSQVTMMFWYRQQPGQSLTLIATANQGSEATYESGFVIDKFPISRPNLTFSTLTVSNMSPEDSSIYLCSVAGGEPEAFFGQGTRLTVV.

There are a few counts of this clone. CDR3 amino acids: CASSRMLELFF. CDR3 nucleotide sequence: TGTGCCAGCAGCCGAATGCTCGAGCTGTTTTTT. This chain connects TRBV5-6 to TRBJ2-2, with D unresolved. Germline V gene sequence: CDR1 SGHDT, CDR2 YYEEEE. V was cut by 4 bases and J by 11 bases, with 9 bases left in between. The CDR3 spans 11 residues.

The J gene is TRBJ1-2, the V gene TRBV28, with 7 bases aligning to TRBD1. This CDR3 contains 15 residues. The trim removed 2 bases at V and 3 bases at J, leaving 6 bases unmatched. Germline V lookup: CDR1 MDHEN, CDR2 SYDVKM. DNA of the CDR3: TGTGCCAGCAGTTTAATTACAGGGGCGGACTATGGCTACACCTTC. It encodes CASSLITGADYGYTF.